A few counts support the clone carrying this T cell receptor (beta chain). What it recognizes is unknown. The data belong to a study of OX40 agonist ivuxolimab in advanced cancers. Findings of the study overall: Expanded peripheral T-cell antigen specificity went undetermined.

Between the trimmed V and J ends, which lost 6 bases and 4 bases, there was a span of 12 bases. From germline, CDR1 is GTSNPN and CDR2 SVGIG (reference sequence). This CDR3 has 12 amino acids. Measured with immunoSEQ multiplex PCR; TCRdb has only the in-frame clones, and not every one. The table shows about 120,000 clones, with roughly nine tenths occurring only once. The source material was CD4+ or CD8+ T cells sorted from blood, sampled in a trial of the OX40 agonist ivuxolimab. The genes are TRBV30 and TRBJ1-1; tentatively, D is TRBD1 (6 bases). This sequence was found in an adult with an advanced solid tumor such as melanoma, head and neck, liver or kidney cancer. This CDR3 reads CACKTGSTEAFF. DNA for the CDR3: TGTGCCTGTAAAACAGGGAGCACTGAAGCTTTCTTT.